This TCR beta chain was identified during a study of beta chain features in type 1 diabetes. Background on the study: Over all samples combined, about 99,000,000 sorted cells were examined. The study, taken as a whole, reports: For patients and controls alike, PCR might favor shorter templates to the same degree. Significant though moderate, a shortening of TCRB CDR3s appeared in all four CD4+ subsets of Type 1 diabetes patients.

Of the isolated RNA, all was reverse transcribed, and so the sequenced material was expressed TCRB transcripts. The data were produced by immunoSEQ multiplex PCR, yet TCRdb's version contains in-frame clones alone and is incomplete. The sample contains 400,000 to 550,000 clones, roughly an eighth of which appear only once. Blood was collected once per donor into heparin, averaging roughly 110 mL. This clone was counted between two and nine times. Its antigen is as yet unknown. CDR1 is LGHNA, CDR2 YNFKEQ, per germline. This CDR3 spans 13 amino acids. The V end lost 4 bases, the J end lost 7 bases, and 11 bases lay between the germline ends.

The sequence was obtained from a woman between 18 and 30 years old in good health. The chain carries TRBV4-2 and TRBJ1-5; D perhaps matches TRBD1 (5 bases). Material for sequencing was naive CD4+ T cells from blood. CDR3: CASSPGTAQPQHF. The CDR3 bases are TGTGCCAGCAGCCCCGGGACGGCGCAGCCCCAGCATTTT.